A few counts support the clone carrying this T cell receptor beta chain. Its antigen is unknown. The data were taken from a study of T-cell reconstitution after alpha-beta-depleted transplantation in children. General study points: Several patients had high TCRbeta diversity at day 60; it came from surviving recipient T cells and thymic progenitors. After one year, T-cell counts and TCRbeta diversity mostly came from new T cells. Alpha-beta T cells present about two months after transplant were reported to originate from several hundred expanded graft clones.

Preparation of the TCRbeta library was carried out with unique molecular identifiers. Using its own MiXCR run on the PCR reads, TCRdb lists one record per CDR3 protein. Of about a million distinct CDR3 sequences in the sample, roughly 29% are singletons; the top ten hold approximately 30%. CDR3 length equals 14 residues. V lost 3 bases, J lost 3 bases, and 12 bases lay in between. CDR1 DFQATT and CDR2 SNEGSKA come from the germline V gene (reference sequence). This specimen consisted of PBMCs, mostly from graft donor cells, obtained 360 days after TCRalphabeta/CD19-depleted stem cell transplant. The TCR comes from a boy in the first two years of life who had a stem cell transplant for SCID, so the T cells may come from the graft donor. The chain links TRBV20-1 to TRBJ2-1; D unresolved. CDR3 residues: CSASFEPYYNEQFF. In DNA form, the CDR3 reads TGCAGTGCTAGTTTCGAGCCCTACTACAATGAGCAGTTCTTC.